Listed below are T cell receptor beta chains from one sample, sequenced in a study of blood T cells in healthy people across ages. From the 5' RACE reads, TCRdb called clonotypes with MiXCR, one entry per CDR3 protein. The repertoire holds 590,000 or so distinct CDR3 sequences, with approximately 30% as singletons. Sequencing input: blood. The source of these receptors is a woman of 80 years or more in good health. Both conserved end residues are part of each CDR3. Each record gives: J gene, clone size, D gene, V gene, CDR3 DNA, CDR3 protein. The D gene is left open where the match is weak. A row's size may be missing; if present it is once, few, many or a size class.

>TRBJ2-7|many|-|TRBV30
TGTGCCTGGAGTTTCCGACACAACATTGTCTCCTACGAGCAGTACTTC
CAWSFRHNIVSYEQYF
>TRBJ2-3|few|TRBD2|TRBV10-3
TGTGCCATCCGAAGAAGACTAGCGGGGGGGCGGGCAGATACGCAGTATTTT
CAIRRRLAGGRADTQYF
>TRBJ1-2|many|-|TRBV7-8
TGTGCCAGCAGCCGAAGCGAGGACAGACTTGCTAACTATGGCTACACCTTC
CASSRSEDRLANYGYTF
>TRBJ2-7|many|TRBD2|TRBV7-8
TGTGCCAGCAGCTTTTCTAGCGGGGGCCTTACCTACGAGCAGTACTTC
CASSFSSGGLTYEQYF
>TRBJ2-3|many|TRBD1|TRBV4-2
TGTGCCAGCAGCCCCAGGACAGGGGGCTTAGGGGATACGCAGTATTTT
CASSPRTGGLGDTQYF
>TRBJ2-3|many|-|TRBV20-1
TGCAGTGCCCTCGCTAGCGGCACAGATACGCAGTATTTT
CSALASGTDTQYF
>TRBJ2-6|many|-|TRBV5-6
TGTGCCAGCAGCTACGATCCACCTGGGGCCAACGTCCTGACTTTC
CASSYDPPGANVLTF
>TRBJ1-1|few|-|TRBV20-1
TGCAGTGCTAAAAGCCTCCAGCCCGACCGGATTGAAGCTTTCTTT
CSAKSLQPDRIEAFF
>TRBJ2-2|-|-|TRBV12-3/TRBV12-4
TGTGCCAGCAGCGGAACTGCCACCGGGGAGCTGTTTTTT
CASSGTATGELFF
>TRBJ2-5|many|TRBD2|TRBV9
TGTGCCAGCAACCCCGCGGGGGTTGGGACCCAGTACTTC
CASNPAGVGTQYF
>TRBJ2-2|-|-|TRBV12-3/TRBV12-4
TGTGCCAGCAGTTTGGTGCGTACCGGGGAGCGGTTTTTT
CASSLVRTGERFF
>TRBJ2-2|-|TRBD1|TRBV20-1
TGCAGTGCTCCAAAATCCGGGACAGGGGGTGTCACCGGGGAGCTGTTTTTT
CSAPKSGTGGVTGELFF
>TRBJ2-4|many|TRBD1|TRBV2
TGTGCCAGCAGAGCCGGACAGGGAAACATTCAGTACTTC
CASRAGQGNIQYF
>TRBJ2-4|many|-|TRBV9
TGTGCCAGCAGCGTAGGGATGAGCGTGGACATTCAGTACTTC
CASSVGMSVDIQYF
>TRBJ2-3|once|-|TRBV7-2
TGTGCCAGCAGCCCCCACTCAGATACGCAGTATTTT
CASSPHSDTQYF
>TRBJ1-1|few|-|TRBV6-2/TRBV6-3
TGTGCCAGCAGTTATGATGGGCAGCGTGAAGCTTTCTTT
CASSYDGQREAFF
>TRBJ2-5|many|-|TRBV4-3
TGCGCCAGCAGCCAAGTACGGCAGGGTGGGACCCAGTACTTC
CASSQVRQGGTQYF
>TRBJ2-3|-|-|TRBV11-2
TGTGCCAGCAGCTTAGAGGGGTTTGGGTCAGATACGCAGTATTTT
CASSLEGFGSDTQYF
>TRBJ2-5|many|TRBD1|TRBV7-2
TGTGCCAGCAGCACAGACAGGGGGCGATCGGAGACCCAGTACTTC
CASSTDRGRSETQYF
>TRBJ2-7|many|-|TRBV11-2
TGTGCCAGCAGCTTAGATGATGTGGGTGACACTTACCTCTCCTACGAGCAGTACTTC
CASSLDDVGDTYLSYEQYF
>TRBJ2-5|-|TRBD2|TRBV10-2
TGCGCCAGCATCGCCCCGAGCGGGAGGGAGACCCAGTACTTC
CASIAPSGRETQYF
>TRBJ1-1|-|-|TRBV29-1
TGCAGCGTTAAGGAGGGGAACACTGAAGCTTTCTTT
CSVKEGNTEAFF
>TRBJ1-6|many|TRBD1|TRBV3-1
TGTGCCAGCAGAGCGGGACAGAAGCATTCACCCCTCCACTTT
CASRAGQKHSPLHF
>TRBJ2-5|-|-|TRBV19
TGTGCCAGTAGTACGGGACACGGGGAGACCCAGTACTTC
CASSTGHGETQYF
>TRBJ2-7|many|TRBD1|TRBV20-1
TGCAGTGCTATAAAAAGTCTCCGGGACAGCCCCTACGAGCAGTACTTC
CSAIKSLRDSPYEQYF
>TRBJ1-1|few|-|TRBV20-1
TGCAGTGCTAGATCACATACAGGACGAAACACTGAAGCTTTCTTT
CSARSHTGRNTEAFF
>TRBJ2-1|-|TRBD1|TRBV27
TGTGCCAGCAGCCGGGACAGGGTAAACAATGAGCAGTTCTTC
CASSRDRVNNEQFF
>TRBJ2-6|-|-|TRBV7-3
TGTGCCAGCAGCCCCGGGGCGGGGGCCAACGTCCTGACTTTC
CASSPGAGANVLTF
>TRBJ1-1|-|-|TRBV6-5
TGTGCCAGCACTCGGTCCACTGAAGCTTTCTTT
CASTRSTEAFF
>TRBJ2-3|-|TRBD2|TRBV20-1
TGCAGTGCTGGAGGTCCGGGGGGGCCAGATACGCAGTATTTT
CSAGGPGGPDTQYF
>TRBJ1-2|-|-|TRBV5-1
TGCGCCAGCAGCTTGTATCTGGGATCGGCTAACTATGGCTACACCTTC
CASSLYLGSANYGYTF
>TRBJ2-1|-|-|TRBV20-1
TGCAGTGCTAGAGATGGGACCCTTAGGGGCAATGAGCAGTTCTTC
CSARDGTLRGNEQFF
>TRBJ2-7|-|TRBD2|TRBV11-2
TGTGCCAGCAGCTTTAAGCGGGGGCCCTCCTACGAGCAGTACTTC
CASSFKRGPSYEQYF
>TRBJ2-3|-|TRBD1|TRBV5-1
TGCGCCAGCAGCTGGAGAACAGGGGGAGATACGCAGTATTTT
CASSWRTGGDTQYF
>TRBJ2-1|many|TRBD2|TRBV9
TGTGCCAGCAGCGGACATGGACTAGCGCTCAATGAGCAGTTCTTC
CASSGHGLALNEQFF
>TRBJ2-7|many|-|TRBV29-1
TGCAGCGTTTCGACAGGAATGGACTACGAGCAGTACTTC
CSVSTGMDYEQYF
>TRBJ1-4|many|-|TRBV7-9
TGTGCCAGCAGCTTATACATTGACGATGAAAAACTGTTTTTT
CASSLYIDDEKLFF